The text below deals with one TCR beta chain. This clone has just a few counts. The target of this receptor is not known. The input lacks base qualities; no much larger clone sits a single base away. CDR1 and CDR2 are read off the germline V gene (reference sequence) as LNHDA and SQIVND. There are 14 amino acids in the CDR3, from cysteine to phenylalanine inclusive. Left in the record is the CDR3 DNA by itself, 42 bases read in frame from the first base. The trim is 1 base for V and 6 bases for J, with a gap of 12 bases between the germline ends. The data derive from a study of cytomegalovirus exposure and HLA in healthy donors listed by TCRdb under 2017. Context from the whole study: An earlier analysis of several hundred of the donors reported approximately 290 Gb of sequence data and roughly 100 million unique TCR beta sequences from about 179 million T cells. An early release that covered about 600 HLA-typed donors contained around 300 gigabases of sequencing data and 80 million or so unique TCR sequences. Of the 350 to 400 genotyped donors, about 80% fell in the genetic ancestry cluster associated with self-reported Caucasian donors. The study aimed to test whether signatures of past pathogen exposure could be identified by cataloging public T cell receptors. The study profiled the T cell repertoires of fewer than 850 subjects by immunosequencing and related them to cytomegalovirus serostatus. Along with the roughly 700-subject first cohort, a separate validation cohort of around 110 different subjects was used. The study combined high-throughput TCR immunosequencing, statistical association of individual TCRs with disease status, and machine learning to predict cytomegalovirus infection status. In a later analysis, previously published TCR beta repertoires from about 670 donors were re-analyzed and high-resolution HLA genotyping was added so that TCR occurrence patterns could be studied. Rather than drawing on any new phenotypic data, the later analysis identified candidate immune exposures from TCR beta sequences and the way those sequences occurred across donors. To decide whether each TCR beta V gene segment behaved as functional or pseudogenic, an earlier analysis of approximately 600 of the donors relied on high-throughput TCR beta sequencing. Donor age, sex, ethnicity and CMV serostatus were compiled alongside the repertoire data. A later genetic analysis took genome-wide SNP genotypes for about three fifths of the roughly 670 donors and used that subset as a discovery cohort. All discovery cohort repertoires had been generated on a single sequencing platform. Class I and class II HLA loci were covered by the typing at four-digit resolution. The number of typed donors differed by locus: about 620-640 for A, B, C, DRB1 and DQB1; 500 to 550 for DQA1; 600 to 610 for DPA1; and about 450 for DPB1. Because of strong linkage in the cohort, five DR-DQ haplotypes were treated as single units for association and clustering. On average, roughly 200,000 unique TCR beta nucleotide sequences were sequenced per donor among 350 to 400 genotyped donors of the cohort, with roughly 18% of those sequences being non-productive. On the study overall, not on this receptor specifically: According to a later analysis, TCR association rates differed among HLA loci, with DRB1 alleles showing the most associated TCRs and HLA-C alleles showing the fewest. The study gave a list of about 150 TCR beta chains associated with cytomegalovirus. In a later analysis, HLA-associated TCR beta chains were found to be more clonally expanded and to have lower generation probabilities than equally common non-associated chains. Because some donors lacked HLA typing at each locus, the association tests relied only on the typed subset. According to a later analysis, parvovirus B19, influenza, CMV and Epstein-Barr virus appeared linked to several top co-occurrence clusters. It was suggested by the authors that the approach could potentially be generalized to other disease states and immunological phenotypes. A further reported finding was that TCR beta sequences accurately predicted the HLA-A and HLA-B alleles for most subjects in the first cohort. The only immune exposure information available for the cohort was CMV serostatus. Correlated functional status among segregating V segments might be attributable to linkage disequilibrium, but an unknown experimental factor could not be ruled out. When HLA alleles, especially DR and DQ, strongly co-occurred, TCR associations were difficult to assign to individual alleles. Sequencing depth was assumed to be roughly uniform across donors in the presence/absence analyses, though that assumption may not hold. A few of the identified cytomegalovirus-associated TCR beta chains were confirmed in vitro to be specific for cytomegalovirus antigens. In a later genetic analysis, a missense DCLRE1C variant was associated with V-gene and J-gene trimming of TCR beta chains, and the association was replicated in an independent cohort. Because counts were too low, around 17 rarely observed V segments, including chromosome 9 orphons, were left out of the earlier analysis of some 600 of the donors. According to a later genetic analysis, donors in an Asian-associated ancestry cluster had fewer N-insertions in productive TCRs than the approximately 630-donor mean. In both the original and validation cohorts, the classifier was reported to diagnose cytomegalovirus status with high specificity and sensitivity. Some IMGT-functional V segments, including TRBV6-2 and TRBV6-3, could not be told apart with the 87-base-pair reads, so those segments were excluded. In this cohort, only TCR beta chains were sequenced, and detectable features were limited by the absence of alpha or paired-chain data. An earlier analysis of around 600 of the donors showed that most TCR beta V segments appeared in productive rearrangements either about 87% or about 30% of the time, which broadly matched IMGT annotations. At a false discovery rate of 0.05, a later analysis linked about 16,000 TCR beta sequences to specific HLA alleles. A cluster of highly shared sequence variants was judged likely to represent a technical artifact of the sequencing pipeline. In a later analysis, most CMV-associated TCR beta chains were found to appear HLA-restricted, with HLA associations seemingly driven largely by CMV exposure. While some public TCRs were present in many individuals, most TCR sequences turned up only very rarely across donors.

The library was obtained by the immunoSEQ multiplex PCR assay. For the multiplex PCR, a mixture combining 60 forward primers for TCR Vbeta segments and 13 reverse primers for TCR Jbeta segments was used. The CDR3 region of rearranged TCR beta genes was amplified from genomic DNA by a multiplex PCR assay. On the Illumina HiSeq System, the amplified TCR beta libraries were sequenced as 87-base-pair reads. Per the authors' processing: A later analysis counted about 80 million unique TCR beta chains across the 650 to 700 repertoires, and some 11 million of these chains were shared by at least two donors. A nearest-neighbor algorithm error-corrected the raw reads and collapsed the reads into unique sequences, merging closely related sequences to remove PCR and sequencing errors. To assign V, D and J gene segments, CDR3 sequences were aligned to IMGT reference sequences. For a sequence to be retained, at least a six-nucleotide match to both a V gene segment and a J gene segment was required. A rearrangement was called productive if the CDR3 had no stop codons and remained in frame with V and J, and every other rearrangement was called non-productive. CDR3 was defined by IMGT convention, running from the second conserved V-encoded cysteine to the conserved J-encoded phenylalanine. The earlier analysis of about 620 of the donors excluded sequences that lacked an unambiguous match to a single V gene segment. An earlier analysis of over 450 of the donors classified V segments as functional when productive rearrangements were above 56.7% and as segregating when the standard deviation between donors was above 5%. A statistical classification framework was built to diagnose cytomegalovirus status from the catalog of TCR beta chain sequences. A later analysis assigned V and J genes by comparing TCR nucleotide sequences with IMGT/GENE-DB human TR gene sequences. A later analysis assigned CDR3 sequences and most-parsimonious VDJ recombination scenarios with the TCRdist pipeline. In a later analysis, every TCR beta chain was defined by the combination of its CDR3 amino acid sequence and its V-gene family, and reads without a unique V-gene family were dropped. In a later analysis, nearly 600 highly shared, low-generation-probability nucleotide sequences were removed to address suspected cross-contamination and a sequencing artifact. In a later analysis, a clonal expansion index was calculated for each public chain from normalized within-repertoire ranks of inferred template counts. In a later analysis, generation probabilities were computed with a VDJ recombination model fitted to out-of-frame rearrangements, and the resulting probabilities were checked against IGoR. A later analysis scored TCR-TCR, TCR-HLA and TCR-CMV co-occurrence with hypergeometric tests, applying a repertoire-size bias correction to TCR pairs. A later analysis estimated false discovery rates by permuting HLA or CMV assignments 20 times. In a later analysis, co-occurring TCRs were grouped using DBSCAN, with TCRdist sequence similarity added in when clustering inside HLA-allele-positive subsets. Co-occurrence clustering excluded repertoires with fewer than 30,000 or more than 120,000 public chains, plus five with anomalous nucleotide sharing. TCRdb obtained this table from immuneACCESS and retained in-frame rearrangements with V and J assigned. These tables miss some clones; where compared with another copy, unresolved V genes account for less than half of the shortfall, and the remainder is unexplained. The V and J calls and clone size are taken from that table; D and trimming were inferred from the DNA. Here the sample has under 150,000 clones; 70% to 85% occur a single time. Together, the top ten hold around 2.4% of the sample.

The cohort comprised approximately 700 healthy bone marrow donors. At the time of sampling, all cohort members were nominally healthy, though unrecorded immune exposures were likely present. The donor was CMV seronegative and was included in the group of about 400 seronegative cohort members. Each donor provided a peripheral blood sample, and peripheral blood mononuclear cells were used for TCR beta sequencing. The Qiagen DNeasy Blood Extraction Kit was used to extract genomic DNA from the blood cell samples. The source material was PBMCs. The chain is encoded by TRBV19 joined to TRBJ1-1, with the D gene too uncertain to name. This TCR came from a male donor in good health and CMV-seronegative. The base sequence is TGTGCCAGTAGTATAGGAACGGAGTTCTCTGAAGCTTTCTTT. The encoded protein is CASSIGTEFSEAFF.